The clone carrying this T cell receptor (beta chain) came up a few times. The data originate from a study of cytomegalovirus exposure and HLA in healthy donors. Per germline, CDR1 WSHSY and CDR2 SAAADI. Trimming cost V 8 bases and J 6 bases, with 10 bases left between them. The CDR3 covers 11 residues. PCR amplification relied on 60 Vbeta primers (plus 13 Jbeta primers). TCRdb keeps only in-frame clones here, not all; method: immunoSEQ multiplex PCR. The table has some 180,000 clones, around 90% seen once. The sequence was obtained from a boy aged 2 to 10 in good health and CMV-seronegative. Sequencing was carried out using PBMCs. The V gene is TRBV10-2, the J gene TRBJ1-1; perhaps TRBD1 as D (6 bases). As DNA, the CDR3 is TGCGCCAGCCACAGGGTCCCTGAAGCTTTCTTT. Translating gives CASHRVPEAFF.